This entry describes one T cell receptor beta chain. Germline V gene sequence: CDR1 SNHLY, CDR2 FYNNEI. This CDR3 is 14 amino acids long. The V end was cut by 7 bases, the J end by 0 bases, with 12 bases between. This record comes from a study of identical twins. TCRdb analysed the 5' RACE reads with MiXCR anew, one entry per CDR3 protein. This table has 200,000 to 250,000 distinct CDR3 sequences, 6.5% appearing once. The same specimen was also included in a second study, on T cells expressing NK-cell markers. That work adds: Sequencing of TCR beta repertoires drew on sorted CD3+CD56+NKG2C+, CD3+CD56+NKG2C- and CD3+CD56-NKG2C+ T cells.

The rearrangement uses TRBV2 and TRBJ1-2, with D unclear. What was sequenced was CD8+ T cells sorted from blood. This receptor was identified in a woman younger than 35 in good health. The CDR3 DNA follows: TGTGCCAGCATGGCCGCCTTAACTAACTATGGCTACACCTTC. It yields the protein CASMAALTNYGYTF. Full variable domain (remainder filled in from reference TRBV2 and TRBJ1-2): EPEVTQTPSHQVTQMGQEVILRCVPISNHLYFYWYRQILGQKVEFLVSFYNNEISEKSEIFDDQFSVERPDGSNFTLKIRSTKLEDSAMYFCASMAALTNYGYTFGSGTRLTVV.